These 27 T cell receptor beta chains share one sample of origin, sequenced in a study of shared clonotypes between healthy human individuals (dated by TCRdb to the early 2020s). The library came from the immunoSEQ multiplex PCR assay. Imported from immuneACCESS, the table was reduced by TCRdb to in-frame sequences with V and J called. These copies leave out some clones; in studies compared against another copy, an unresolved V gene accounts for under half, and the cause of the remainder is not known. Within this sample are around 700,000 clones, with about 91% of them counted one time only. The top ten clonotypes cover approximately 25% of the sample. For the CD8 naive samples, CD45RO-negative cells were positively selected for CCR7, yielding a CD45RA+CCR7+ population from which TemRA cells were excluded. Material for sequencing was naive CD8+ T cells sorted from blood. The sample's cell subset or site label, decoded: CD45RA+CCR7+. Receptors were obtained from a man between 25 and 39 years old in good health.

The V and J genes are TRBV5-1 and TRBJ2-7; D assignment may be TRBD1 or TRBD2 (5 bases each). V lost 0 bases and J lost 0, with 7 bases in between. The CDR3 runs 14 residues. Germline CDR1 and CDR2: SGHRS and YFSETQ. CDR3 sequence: CASSLGDPSYEQYF. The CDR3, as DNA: TGCGCCAGCAGCTTGGGGGACCCCTCCTACGAGCAGTACTTC.

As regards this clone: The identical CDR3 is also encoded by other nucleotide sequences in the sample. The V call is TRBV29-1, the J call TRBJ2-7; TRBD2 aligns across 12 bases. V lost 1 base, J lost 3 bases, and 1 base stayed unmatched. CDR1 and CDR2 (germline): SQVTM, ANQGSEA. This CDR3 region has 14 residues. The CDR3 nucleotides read TGCAGCGTTGAAGGACTAGCGGGAGACTACGAGCAGTACTTC. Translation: CSVEGLAGDYEQYF.

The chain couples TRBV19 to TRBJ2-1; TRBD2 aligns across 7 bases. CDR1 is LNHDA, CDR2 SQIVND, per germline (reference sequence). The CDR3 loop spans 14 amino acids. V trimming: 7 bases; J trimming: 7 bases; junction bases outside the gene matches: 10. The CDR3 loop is CASIRGSGNNEQFF. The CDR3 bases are TGTGCCAGTATTCGGGGGAGCGGGAATAATGAGCAGTTCTTC.

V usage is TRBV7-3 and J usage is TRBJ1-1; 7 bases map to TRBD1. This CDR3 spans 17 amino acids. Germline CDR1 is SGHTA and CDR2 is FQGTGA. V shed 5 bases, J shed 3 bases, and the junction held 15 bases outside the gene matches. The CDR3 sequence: CASSPTANRGRDTEAFF. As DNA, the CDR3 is TGTGCCAGCAGCCCCACCGCTAACAGGGGAAGGGACACTGAAGCTTTCTTT.

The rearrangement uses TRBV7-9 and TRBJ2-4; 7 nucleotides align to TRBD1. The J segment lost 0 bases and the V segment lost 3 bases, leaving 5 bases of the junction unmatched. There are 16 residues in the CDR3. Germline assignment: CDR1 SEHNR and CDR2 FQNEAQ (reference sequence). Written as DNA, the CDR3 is TGTGCCAGCAGCTTGAGACAGGGCAAAGCCAAAAACATTCAGTACTTC. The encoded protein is CASSLRQGKAKNIQYF.

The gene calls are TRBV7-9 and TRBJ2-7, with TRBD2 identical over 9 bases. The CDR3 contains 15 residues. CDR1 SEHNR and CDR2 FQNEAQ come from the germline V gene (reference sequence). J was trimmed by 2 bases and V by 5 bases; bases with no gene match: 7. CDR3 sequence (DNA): TGTGCCAGCAGCGAGGGGCGGGAGGGCCCCTACGAGCAGTACTTC. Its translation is CASSEGREGPYEQYF.

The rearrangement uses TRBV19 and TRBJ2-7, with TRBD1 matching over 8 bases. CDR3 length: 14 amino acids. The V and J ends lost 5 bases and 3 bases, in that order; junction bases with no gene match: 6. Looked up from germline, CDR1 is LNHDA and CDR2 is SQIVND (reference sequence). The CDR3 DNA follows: TGTGCCAGTAGTTCCAGGACAGGGCACTACGAGCAGTACTTC. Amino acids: CASSSRTGHYEQYF.

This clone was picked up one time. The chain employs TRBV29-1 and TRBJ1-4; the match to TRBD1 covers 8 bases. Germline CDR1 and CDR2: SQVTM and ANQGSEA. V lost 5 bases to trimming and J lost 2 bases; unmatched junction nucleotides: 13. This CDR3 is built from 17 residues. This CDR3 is CSVFDRGHGGTNEKLFF. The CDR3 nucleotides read TGCAGCGTTTTCGACAGGGGTCATGGAGGGACTAATGAAAAACTGTTTTTT.

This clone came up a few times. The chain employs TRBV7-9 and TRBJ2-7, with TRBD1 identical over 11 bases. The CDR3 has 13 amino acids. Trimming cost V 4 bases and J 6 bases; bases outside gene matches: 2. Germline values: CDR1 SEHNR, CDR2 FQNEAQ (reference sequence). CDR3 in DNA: TGTGCCAGCAGCTCGGGGACAGGGGGCGAGCAGTACTTC. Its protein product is CASSSGTGGEQYF.

CDR3 protein: CASSLDRPYNEQFF. The CDR3, as DNA: TGTGCCAGCAGTTTGGACAGGCCATACAATGAGCAGTTCTTC. The chain joins TRBV27 to TRBJ2-1; 7 bases align to TRBD1. The CDR3 runs 14 residues. Per germline, CDR1 MNHEY and CDR2 SMNVEV (reference sequence). Trimming took 3 bases from V and 4 from J; bases not matched to a gene: 3.

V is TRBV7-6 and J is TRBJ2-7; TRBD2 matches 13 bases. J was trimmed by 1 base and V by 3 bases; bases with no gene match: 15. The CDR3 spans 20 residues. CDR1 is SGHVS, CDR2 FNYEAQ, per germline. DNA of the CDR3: TGTGCCAGCAGCTTGCCTGAGGGACTAGCGGGACCACAAATTTCCTACGAGCAGTACTTC. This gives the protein CASSLPEGLAGPQISYEQYF.

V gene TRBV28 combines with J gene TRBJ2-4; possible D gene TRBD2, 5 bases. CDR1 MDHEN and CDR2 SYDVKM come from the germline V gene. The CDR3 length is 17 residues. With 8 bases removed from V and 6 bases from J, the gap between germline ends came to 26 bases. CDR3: CASRKEGYHIPSNIQYF. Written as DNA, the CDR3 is TGTGCCAGCCGAAAAGAGGGCTATCACATTCCCTCAAACATTCAGTACTTC. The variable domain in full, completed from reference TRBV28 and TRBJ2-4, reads DVKVTQSSRYLVKRTGEKVFLECVQDMDHENMFWYRQDPGLGLRLIYFSYDVKMKEKGDIPEGYSVSREKKERFSLILESASTNQTSMYLCASRKEGYHIPSNIQYFGAGTRLSVL.

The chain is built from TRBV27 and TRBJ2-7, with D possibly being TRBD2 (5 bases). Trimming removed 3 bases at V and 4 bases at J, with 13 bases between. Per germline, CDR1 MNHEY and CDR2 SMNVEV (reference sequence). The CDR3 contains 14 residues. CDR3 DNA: TGTGCCAGCAGTTTGCAGGACTCCACTTACGAGCAGTACTTC. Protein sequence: CASSLQDSTYEQYF.

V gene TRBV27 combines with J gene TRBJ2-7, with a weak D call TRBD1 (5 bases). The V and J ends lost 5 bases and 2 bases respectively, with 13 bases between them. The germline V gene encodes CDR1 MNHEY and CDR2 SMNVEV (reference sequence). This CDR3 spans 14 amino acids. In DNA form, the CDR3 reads TGTGCCAGCAGTCGTGGGGCTAGACCCTACGAGCAGTACTTC. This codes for CASSRGARPYEQYF.

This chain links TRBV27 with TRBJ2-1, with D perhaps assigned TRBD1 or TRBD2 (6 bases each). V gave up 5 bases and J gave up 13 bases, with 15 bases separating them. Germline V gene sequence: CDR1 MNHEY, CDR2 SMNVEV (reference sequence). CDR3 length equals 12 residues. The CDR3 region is CASSGLGGTQFF. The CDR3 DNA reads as TGTGCCAGCAGTGGATTAGGGGGGACTCAGTTCTTC.

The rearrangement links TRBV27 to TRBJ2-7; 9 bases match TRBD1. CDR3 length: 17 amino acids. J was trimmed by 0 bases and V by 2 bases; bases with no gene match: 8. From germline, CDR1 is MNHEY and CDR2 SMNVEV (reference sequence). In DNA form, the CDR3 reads TGTGCCAGCAGTTTAGAAAGCGGGACAGGGAGCTCCTACGAGCAGTACTTC. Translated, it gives CASSLESGTGSSYEQYF.

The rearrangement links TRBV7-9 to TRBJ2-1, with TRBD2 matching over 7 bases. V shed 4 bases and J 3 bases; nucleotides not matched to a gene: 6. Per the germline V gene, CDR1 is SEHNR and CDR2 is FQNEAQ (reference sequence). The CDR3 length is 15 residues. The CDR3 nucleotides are TGTGCCAGCAGCTATGGACTAGATGGCTACAATGAGCAGTTCTTC. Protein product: CASSYGLDGYNEQFF.

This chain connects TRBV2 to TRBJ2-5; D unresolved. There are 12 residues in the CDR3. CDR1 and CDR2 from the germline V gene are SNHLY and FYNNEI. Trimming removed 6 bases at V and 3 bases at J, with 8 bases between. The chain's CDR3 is CASSPLEETQYF. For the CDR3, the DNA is TGTGCCAGCAGCCCCTTGGAAGAGACCCAGTACTTC. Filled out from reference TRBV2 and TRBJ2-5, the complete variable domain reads EPEVTQTPSHQVTQMGQEVILRCVPISNHLYFYWYRQILGQKVEFLVSFYNNEISEKSEIFDDQFSVERPDGSNFTLKIRSTKLEDSAMYFCASSPLEETQYFGPGTRLLVL.

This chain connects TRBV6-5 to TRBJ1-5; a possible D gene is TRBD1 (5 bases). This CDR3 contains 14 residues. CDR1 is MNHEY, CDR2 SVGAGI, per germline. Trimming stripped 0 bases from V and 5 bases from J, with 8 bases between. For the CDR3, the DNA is TGTGCCAGCAGTTACTCAGGGGACGATCAGCCCCAGCATTTT. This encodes CASSYSGDDQPQHF.

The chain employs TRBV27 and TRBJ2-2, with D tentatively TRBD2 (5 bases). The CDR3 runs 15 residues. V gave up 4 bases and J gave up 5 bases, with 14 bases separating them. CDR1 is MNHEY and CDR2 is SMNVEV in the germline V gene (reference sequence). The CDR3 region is CASSSGRGLTGELFF. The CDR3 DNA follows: TGTGCCAGCAGTTCCGGACGGGGTTTAACCGGGGAGCTGTTTTTT.

DNA for the CDR3: TGTGCCAGCAGGTCCGGGACAGTGGATGGCTACACCTTC. Translated: CASRSGTVDGYTF. The chain combines TRBV6-5 with TRBJ1-2, with 7 bases fitting TRBD1. The CDR3 length is 13 residues. Per the germline V gene, CDR1 is MNHEY and CDR2 is SVGAGI. V gave up 6 bases and J gave up 6 bases; unmatched junction bases: 7.

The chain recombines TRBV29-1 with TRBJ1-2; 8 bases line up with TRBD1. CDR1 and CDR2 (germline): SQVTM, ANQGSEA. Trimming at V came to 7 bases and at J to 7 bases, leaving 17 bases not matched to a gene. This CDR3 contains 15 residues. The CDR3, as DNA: TGCAGCGGTTTTTTAATAGGACAGGGCGGGTTTGGCTACACCTTC. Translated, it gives CSGFLIGQGGFGYTF.

CDR3 region: CASSPQDNEQFF. The CDR3 coding sequence is TGTGCCAGCAGCCCTCAGGACAATGAGCAGTTCTTC. This chain joins TRBV11-2 and TRBJ2-1, with unresolved D. V gave up 5 bases and J gave up 5 bases, with 7 bases separating them. CDR3 length equals 12 residues. Germline lookup yields CDR1 SGHAT and CDR2 FQNNGV.

CDR3 DNA: TGTGCCAGCAGCTTTACAGGGCCCGCCTACGAGCAGTACTTC. This codes for CASSFTGPAYEQYF. The rearrangement joins TRBV11-2 to TRBJ2-7; D is perhaps TRBD1 (6 bases). The CDR3 is 14 residues long. Trimming removed 3 bases at V and 2 bases at J, with 11 bases between. Looked up from germline, CDR1 is SGHAT and CDR2 is FQNNGV.

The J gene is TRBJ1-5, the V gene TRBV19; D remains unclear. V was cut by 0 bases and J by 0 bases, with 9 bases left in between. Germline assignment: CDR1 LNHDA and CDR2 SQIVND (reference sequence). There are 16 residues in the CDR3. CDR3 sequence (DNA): TGTGCCAGTAGTATAGATAGGGCGGGTAGCAATCAGCCCCAGCATTTT. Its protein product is CASSIDRAGSNQPQHF.

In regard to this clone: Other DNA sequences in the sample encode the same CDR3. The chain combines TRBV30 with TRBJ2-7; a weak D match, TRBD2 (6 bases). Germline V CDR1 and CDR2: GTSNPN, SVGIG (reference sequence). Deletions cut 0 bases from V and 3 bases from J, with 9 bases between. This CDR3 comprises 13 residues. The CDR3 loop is CAWSVLAGYEQYF. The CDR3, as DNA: TGTGCCTGGAGTGTACTAGCAGGCTACGAGCAGTACTTC.

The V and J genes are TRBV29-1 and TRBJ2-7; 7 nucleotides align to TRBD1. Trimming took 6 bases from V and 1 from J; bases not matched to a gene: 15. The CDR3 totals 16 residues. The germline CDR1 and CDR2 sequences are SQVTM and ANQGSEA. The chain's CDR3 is CSVGSLDRLRSYEQYF. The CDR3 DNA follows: TGCAGCGTCGGCTCCCTGGACAGGTTAAGGTCCTACGAGCAGTACTTC.